Presented here are 10 T cell receptor beta chains from one specimen sequenced in a study of cytomegalovirus exposure and HLA in healthy donors. The PCR had 60 Vbeta and 13 Jbeta primers. Clones were sequenced by immunoSEQ multiplex PCR, and TCRdb holds only the in-frame ones, with some missing. The sample holds fewer than 200,000 clones, 65% to 90% seen once. The specimen was PBMCs. Receptor source: a girl aged 2 to 9 in good health and CMV-seropositive.

This chain joins TRBV6-4 and TRBJ2-1; 7 bases agree with TRBD2. CDR1 is MRHNA, CDR2 SNTAGT, per germline. The CDR3 covers 14 residues. V dropped 6 bases and J dropped 2; count of bases not matched to a gene: 4. CDR3 DNA sequence: TGTGCCAGCAGACAGAGCGGGACCTACAATGAGCAGTTCTTC. Protein product: CASRQSGTYNEQFF.

CDR3 amino acids: CARLDKQTRYGYTF. In DNA form, the CDR3 reads TGTGCCCGCCTGGACAAGCAAACCCGCTATGGCTACACCTTC. This chain uses TRBV30 with TRBJ1-2; TRBD1 is a possible D gene (5 bases). Germline assignment: CDR1 GTSNPN and CDR2 SVGIG (reference sequence). The CDR3 sequence is 14 residues long. Trimming shortened V by 8 bases and J by 4 bases, and 20 bases separated the two germline ends.

The CDR3 nucleotides read TGTGCCAGCAGCCCCGGGACAGGGGACACCTACGAGCAGTACTTC. This sequence encodes CASSPGTGDTYEQYF. The V call is TRBV11-3, the J call TRBJ2-7; 10 bases fit TRBD1. Germline V CDR1 and CDR2: SGHNT, YENEEA. The J segment lost 2 bases and the V segment lost 5 bases, leaving 6 bases of the junction unmatched. CDR3 length: 15 residues.

This clone was picked up one time. The gene calls are TRBV5-1 and TRBJ1-2, with 7 bases matching TRBD1. Per the germline V gene, CDR1 is SGHRS and CDR2 is YFSETQ. V lost 4 bases and J lost 7; bases outside the gene matches: 4. The CDR3 is 12 residues long. The CDR3 protein is CASSPGGVGYTF. CDR3 DNA: TGCGCCAGCAGCCCAGGGGGTGTTGGCTACACCTTC. Together with reference TRBV5-1 and TRBJ1-2, the CDR3 gives the full variable domain: KAGVTQTPRYLIKTRGQQVTLSCSPISGHRSVSWYQQTPGQGLQFLFEYFSETQRNKGNFPGRFSGRQFSNSRSEMNVSTLELGDSALYLCASSPGGVGYTFGSGTRLTVV.

Comment on this clone: The sample has other DNA sequences that encode this CDR3 too. J is TRBJ1-1 and V is TRBV6-5; D possibly corresponds to TRBD1 (6 bases). V lost 4 bases and J 2 bases, leaving 11 bases between the germline ends. Germline V CDR1 and CDR2: MNHEY, SVGAGI. This CDR3 is built from 14 residues. CDR3 DNA: TGTGCCAGCAGTTTCGGACAGACAAACACTGAAGCTTTCTTT. It is translated as CASSFGQTNTEAFF.

The rearrangement uses TRBV7-3 and TRBJ2-1, with TRBD1 matching 7 bases. Unmatched junction bases numbered 9, after V lost 2 bases and J lost 8 bases. The germline V gene has CDR1 SGHTA and CDR2 FQGTGA. The CDR3 is 15 amino acids. The CDR3 spells CASSLASTGSDEQFF. CDR3 nucleotide sequence: TGTGCCAGCAGCTTAGCCTCGACAGGGAGTGATGAGCAGTTCTTC.

The CDR3 nucleotides read TGTGCCAGCAGCGCCCCGGGACAGGGACCCTACGAGCAGTACTTC. The encoded protein is CASSAPGQGPYEQYF. The chain has TRBV9 and TRBJ2-7, with 9 nucleotides matching TRBD1. The CDR3 length is 15 residues. The trim removed 3 bases at V and 2 bases at J, leaving 6 bases unmatched. Germline V gene lookup returns CDR1 SGDLS and CDR2 YYNGEE.

V gene TRBV2 combines with J gene TRBJ1-4; TRBD1 is a possible D gene (5 bases). Germline V CDR1 and CDR2: SNHLY, FYNNEI. CDR3 length equals 13 residues. V was cut by 1 base and J by 6 bases, with 6 bases left in between. The CDR3 protein is CASSEEGYEKLFF. CDR3 bases: TGTGCCAGCAGTGAAGAGGGGTATGAAAAACTGTTTTTT. Variable domain in full (rest from reference TRBV2 and TRBJ1-4): EPEVTQTPSHQVTQMGQEVILRCVPISNHLYFYWYRQILGQKVEFLVSFYNNEISEKSEIFDDQFSVERPDGSNFTLKIRSTKLEDSAMYFCASSEEGYEKLFFGSGTQLSVL.

The chain is built from TRBV5-4 and TRBJ2-1; D might be TRBD2 (6 bases). The CDR3 runs 14 residues. Germline values: CDR1 SGHNT, CDR2 YYREEE (reference sequence). The V end was cut by 4 bases, the J end by 5 bases, with 13 bases between. The CDR3 is CASSRPGLHNEQFF. In DNA, the CDR3 is TGTGCCAGCAGCCGGCCGGGACTTCACAATGAGCAGTTCTTC.

The V call is TRBV18, the J call TRBJ1-5; 7 bases are a match to TRBD1. Per germline, CDR1 KGHSH and CDR2 LQKENI. J gave up 2 bases and V 3 bases, and 4 bases lay outside the gene matches. This CDR3 spans 15 amino acids. The CDR3 region has the DNA TGTGCCAGCTCACCTTACAGGGGAGGCAATCAGCCCCAGCATTTT. Protein product: CASSPYRGGNQPQHF.